This passage covers 29 T cell receptor beta chains from one sample sequenced in a study of cytomegalovirus exposure and HLA in healthy donors. PCR used 60 Vbeta primers and 13 Jbeta primers. This table comes from immunoSEQ multiplex PCR, and its TCRdb copy is limited to in-frame clones, with some not included. The repertoire has 150,000 to 200,000 clones, 82% of them found once; the top ten carry 1.5%. The specimen sequenced was PBMCs. The origin of the receptors is a girl aged 10-17 years in good health and CMV-seropositive.

The chain links TRBV30 to TRBJ1-2, with D hard to call. In germline, CDR1 is GTSNPN, CDR2 SVGIG (reference sequence). V was clipped by 6 bases and J by 6 bases, with 8 bases between them. This CDR3 is 10 amino acids long. The CDR3 is CACLTNGYTF. The CDR3, as DNA: TGTGCCTGTCTTACAAATGGCTACACCTTC. Complete variable domain (other parts from reference TRBV30 and TRBJ1-2): SQTIHQWPATLVQPVGSPLSLECTVEGTSNPNLYWYRQAAGRGLQLLFYSVGIGQISSEVPQNLSASRPQDRQFILSSKKLLLSDSGFYLCACLTNGYTFGSGTRLTVV.

The V and J genes are TRBV9 and TRBJ2-1; D is ambiguous. Germline V gives CDR1 SGDLS, CDR2 YYNGEE. The CDR3 loop spans 15 amino acids. Trimming cost V 1 base and J 5 bases, with 13 bases left between them. The CDR3 nucleotides read TGTGCCAGCAGCGTAAATGGCGGCCGCCACAATGAGCAGTTCTTC. Protein sequence: CASSVNGGRHNEQFF.

This chain uses TRBV7-2 with TRBJ2-1; D possibly corresponds to TRBD1 (6 bases). Germline V CDR1 and CDR2: SGHTA, FQGNSA. The CDR3 loop spans 13 amino acids. Trimming shortened V by 3 bases and J by 7 bases, and 10 bases separated the two germline ends. The CDR3: CASSFAQGNEQFF. The CDR3 DNA follows: TGTGCCAGCAGCTTTGCCCAGGGGAATGAGCAGTTCTTC.

The chain couples TRBV5-1 to TRBJ2-5; unclear D gene. CDR1 is SGHRS, CDR2 YFSETQ, per germline. The CDR3 has 14 amino acids. Deletions cut 2 bases from V and 0 bases from J, with 8 bases between. CDR3 residues: CASSFDSHQETQYF. The CDR3 bases are TGCGCCAGCAGCTTTGATAGCCACCAAGAGACCCAGTACTTC. The whole variable domain, filled in from reference TRBV5-1 and TRBJ2-5, reads KAGVTQTPRYLIKTRGQQVTLSCSPISGHRSVSWYQQTPGQGLQFLFEYFSETQRNKGNFPGRFSGRQFSNSRSEMNVSTLELGDSALYLCASSFDSHQETQYFGPGTRLLVL.

V gene TRBV5-5 combines with J gene TRBJ2-1, with a tentative D call TRBD2 (5 bases). The CDR3 is 12 amino acids. CDR1 is SGHKS, CDR2 YYEKEE, per germline (reference sequence). Deletions cut 1 base from V and 8 bases from J, with 7 bases between. The CDR3 DNA follows: TGTGCCAGCAGCTTGATCGGGGATGAGCAGTTCTTC. Encoded protein: CASSLIGDEQFF.

The chain employs TRBV11-3 and TRBJ2-1; 9 positions match TRBD1. Germline lookup yields CDR1 SGHNT and CDR2 YENEEA. The CDR3 runs to 15 residues. V gave up 5 bases and J gave up 8 bases; unmatched junction bases: 10. CDR3 protein: CASSLTGTGTDEQFF. The CDR3 bases are TGTGCCAGCAGCCTAACCGGGACAGGGACCGATGAGCAGTTCTTC. The variable domain in full, with the rest retrieved from reference TRBV11-3 and TRBJ2-1, is EAGVVQSPRYKIIEKKQPVAFWCNPISGHNTLYWYLQNLGQGPELLIRYENEEAVDDSQLPKDRFSAERLKGVDSTLKIQPAELGDSAVYLCASSLTGTGTDEQFFGPGTRLTVL.

The chain recombines TRBV27 with TRBJ2-7; D perhaps matches TRBD1 (7 bases). This CDR3 comprises 17 residues. V lost 2 bases to trimming and J lost 3 bases, with 20 bases between them. CDR1 is MNHEY and CDR2 is SMNVEV in the germline V gene (reference sequence). The CDR3 sequence is CASSLAGRRDSVYEQYF. CDR3 DNA: TGTGCCAGCAGTTTAGCGGGGCGCAGGGACAGTGTCTACGAGCAGTACTTC.

The chain recombines TRBV20-1 with TRBJ1-2; D remains ambiguous. Germline values: CDR1 DFQATT, CDR2 SNEGSKA (reference sequence). The CDR3 loop spans 11 amino acids. With 3 bases removed from V and 9 bases from J, the gap between germline ends came to 11 bases. The CDR3 DNA reads TGCAGTGCTAGGTACGCAGTTCGCTACACCTTC. This sequence encodes CSARYAVRYTF.

This chain joins TRBV7-2 and TRBJ1-5, with D perhaps matching TRBD1 (5 bases). There are 16 residues in the CDR3. Trimming left V 1 base short and J 0 bases short, with 10 bases between. CDR1 is SGHTA and CDR2 is FQGNSA in the germline V gene. CDR3: CASSLGSGFSNQPQHF. The CDR3 DNA sequence: TGTGCCAGCAGCTTAGGATCAGGGTTTAGCAATCAGCCCCAGCATTTT.

A remark on this clone: At one boundary the junction diverges from the germline segment, which might be a read error. Other DNA sequences from this sample encode an identical CDR3 as well. The chain has TRBV6-6 and TRBJ1-2, with 8 bases that match TRBD1. The CDR3 spans 15 residues. Germline V gives CDR1 MNHNY, CDR2 SVGAGI (reference sequence). The CDR3 loop is CASSYSQGAGGGYTF. The CDR3 DNA sequence: TGTGCCAGCAGTTACTCTCAGGGGGCTGGGGGAGGCTATACCTTC.

The J gene is TRBJ2-7, the V gene TRBV27; 9 bases align to TRBD2. Germline CDR1 MNHEY, CDR2 SMNVEV (reference sequence). The CDR3 is 14 residues long. Trimming took 2 bases from V and 2 from J; bases not matched to a gene: 1. The CDR3 coding sequence is TGTGCCAGCAGTTTAGCTAGCGGGACCTACGAGCAGTACTTC. Protein product: CASSLASGTYEQYF.

This clone was observed a single time. The rearrangement uses TRBV4-3 and TRBJ2-2, with TRBD2 identical over 11 bases. The CDR3 sequence is 19 residues long. Unmatched junction bases numbered 9, after V lost 1 base and J lost 2 bases. Germline CDR1 reads LGHNA; CDR2 reads YSLEER. The CDR3, as DNA: TGCGCCAGCAGCCAAGCACCCAGCGGGACTAGCGGAAACACCGGGGAGCTGTTTTTT. This codes for CASSQAPSGTSGNTGELFF.

The chain has TRBV21-1 and TRBJ2-5; TRBD2, as called in the table, went unchecked against the DNA. TRBV21-1 is noted as a pseudogene. This CDR3 region has 17 residues. CDR3 in DNA: TGTGCCAGCAGCAATCGGAGGACTAGCGGGGAGCAAGAGACCCAGTACTTC. Translation gives CASSNRRTSGEQETQYF.

In this sample, this clone turned up once. J is TRBJ2-1 and V is TRBV7-2, with no clear D. CDR1 is SGHTA, CDR2 FQGNSA, per germline. The ends were cut back, 0 bases at V and 6 bases at J, with 6 bases in the middle. This CDR3 has 13 residues. The CDR3 region is CASSLAWANEQFF. The CDR3 nucleotides are TGTGCCAGCAGCTTAGCTTGGGCCAATGAGCAGTTCTTC. Using reference TRBV7-2 and TRBJ2-1 for the parts outside the CDR3, the full variable domain is GAGVSQSPSNKVTEKGKDVELRCDPISGHTALYWYRQSLGQGLEFLIYFQGNSAPDKSGLPSDRFSAERTGGSVSTLTIQRTQQEDSAVYLCASSLAWANEQFFGPGTRLTVL.

The V call is TRBV28, the J call TRBJ2-4, with 9 bases matching TRBD1. The CDR3 is made up of 17 amino acids. Per germline, CDR1 MDHEN and CDR2 SYDVKM. Losses at the gene ends were 5 bases for V and 8 bases for J; bases not matched to a gene: 16. In nucleotides, the CDR3 is TGTGCCAGCAGTCCCCGAGGGGCGGACAGGGGAAGTCACATTCAGTACTTC. Protein: CASSPRGADRGSHIQYF.

The chain is built from TRBV6-5 and TRBJ2-1, with a tentative D call TRBD2 (6 bases). V lost 8 bases and J lost 6, with 17 bases in between. Germline loops: CDR1 MNHEY, CDR2 SVGAGI. This CDR3 is built from 14 residues. The CDR3 DNA follows: TGTGCCAGCGCATATGAGGGAGGATTCAATGAGCAGTTCTTC. It is translated as CASAYEGGFNEQFF.

The chain combines TRBV7-6 with TRBJ2-5, with TRBD2 identical over 9 bases. The CDR3 spans 17 residues. V was clipped by 3 bases and J by 5 bases; unmatched bases: 13. Germline CDR1 and CDR2: SGHVS and FNYEAQ. CDR3 DNA: TGTGCCAGCAGCTTGGGGGCCGGGACTAGCACATGGGAGACCCAGTACTTC. Encoded protein: CASSLGAGTSTWETQYF.

This chain connects TRBV6-7 to TRBJ1-3; 7 bases fit TRBD1. TRBV6-7 counts as an open reading frame of uncertain function. Losses at the gene ends were 4 bases for V and 7 bases for J; bases not matched to a gene: 16. The CDR3 loop spans 17 amino acids. In DNA, the CDR3 is TGTGCCAGCAGTTTATCCCTACAGGGGAAAAGTGGTAACACCATATATTTT. This gives the protein CASSLSLQGKSGNTIYF.

This rearrangement joins TRBV4-3 to TRBJ2-1; 10 positions agree with TRBD1. CDR1 LGHNA and CDR2 YSLEER come from the germline V gene. V trimming: 1 base; J trimming: 7 bases; junction bases outside the gene matches: 7. The CDR3 covers 16 residues. In DNA form, the CDR3 reads TGCGCCAGCAGCCAAGCTGTCGACAGGGGGCAGAATGAGCAGTTCTTC. The encoded protein is CASSQAVDRGQNEQFF.

V gene TRBV11-2 combines with J gene TRBJ2-3, with 8 positions matching TRBD2. Germline CDR1 reads SGHAT; CDR2 reads FQNNGV. Trimming at V came to 4 bases and at J to 0 bases, leaving 3 bases not matched to a gene. This CDR3 spans 15 amino acids. This chain's CDR3 is CASSYLAGSTDTQYF. CDR3 bases: TGTGCCAGCAGCTACCTAGCGGGTAGCACAGATACGCAGTATTTT.

V gene TRBV27 combines with J gene TRBJ2-1; 8 bases match TRBD2. V dropped 4 bases and J dropped 5; count of bases not matched to a gene: 4. Per germline, CDR1 MNHEY and CDR2 SMNVEV (reference sequence). The CDR3 is made up of 14 amino acids. CDR3 sequence (DNA): TGTGCCAGCAGTTGGGAACTAGCGGACAATGAGCAGTTCTTC. Residues: CASSWELADNEQFF.

V gene TRBV11-2 combines with J gene TRBJ2-3; D gene uncertain. The CDR3 extends over 12 amino acids. Deletions cut 4 bases from V and 2 bases from J, with 4 bases between. The V gene's germline CDR1 is SGHAT and CDR2 FQNNGV. The DNA for the CDR3 is TGTGCCAGCAGCTCAAACACAGATACGCAGTATTTT. Translation: CASSSNTDTQYF.

The genes are TRBV21-1 and TRBJ2-7; the listed D gene, TRBD2, was not tested against the DNA. TRBV21-1 is noted as a pseudogene. The length of the CDR3 is 13 residues. CDR3 DNA sequence: TGTGCCAGCAGCATCGGCGGGAGGGCCGAGCAGTACTTC. Translated: CASSIGGRAEQYF.

The chain uses TRBV7-8 and TRBJ2-7; D perhaps matches TRBD1 (6 bases). Germline values: CDR1 SGHVS, CDR2 FQNEAQ. CDR3 size: 15 residues. V gave up 7 bases and J gave up 3 bases, with 19 bases separating them. The CDR3 DNA follows: TGTGCCAGCACCAAGGGGGTTATTGTGGGCTACGAGCAGTACTTC. Translating it yields CASTKGVIVGYEQYF.

The chain couples TRBV28 to TRBJ2-7, with 10 bases identical to TRBD1. This CDR3 spans 13 amino acids. Trimming took 6 bases from V and 4 from J; bases not matched to a gene: 3. CDR1 and CDR2 (germline): MDHEN, SYDVKM. This CDR3 is CASRGTGEYEQYF. CDR3 bases: TGTGCCAGCAGGGGGACAGGGGAATACGAGCAGTACTTC.

V gene TRBV28 combines with J gene TRBJ1-2; no definite D call. V lost 4 bases and J lost 0, with 15 bases in between. The CDR3 is made up of 16 amino acids. Germline-derived CDR1 and CDR2 are MDHEN and SYDVKM. The CDR3 reads CASSSPSRPPNYGYTF. In DNA, the CDR3 is TGTGCCAGCAGTTCCCCGAGCAGGCCCCCTAACTATGGCTACACCTTC.

The chain has TRBV19 and TRBJ1-5, with D unclear. The V gene's germline CDR1 is LNHDA and CDR2 SQIVND (reference sequence). Deletions cut 4 bases from V and 3 bases from J, with 19 bases between. There are 17 residues in the CDR3. CDR3 region: CASSSHRLEWANQPQHF. The CDR3 DNA reads as TGTGCCAGTAGTAGTCACCGGCTCGAGTGGGCCAATCAGCCCCAGCATTTT.

In its sample, this clone was seen a few times. This chain uses TRBV7-9 with TRBJ2-2, with D unclear. The V and J ends lost 11 bases and 0 bases respectively, with 10 bases between them. The CDR3 loop spans 13 amino acids. Germline loops: CDR1 SEHNR, CDR2 FQNEAQ (reference sequence). The chain's CDR3 is CAEAKPNTGELFF. The DNA of the CDR3 is TGTGCCGAAGCTAAACCGAACACCGGGGAGCTGTTTTTT.

This chain uses TRBV7-2 with TRBJ2-7; a weak D match, TRBD1 (6 bases). V lost 5 bases, J lost 0 bases, and 14 bases lay in between. Germline values: CDR1 SGHTA, CDR2 FQGNSA. CDR3 length: 15 residues. The CDR3 here is CASSQARGSSYEQYF. CDR3 sequence (DNA): TGTGCCAGCAGCCAGGCGAGGGGGAGCTCCTACGAGCAGTACTTC.